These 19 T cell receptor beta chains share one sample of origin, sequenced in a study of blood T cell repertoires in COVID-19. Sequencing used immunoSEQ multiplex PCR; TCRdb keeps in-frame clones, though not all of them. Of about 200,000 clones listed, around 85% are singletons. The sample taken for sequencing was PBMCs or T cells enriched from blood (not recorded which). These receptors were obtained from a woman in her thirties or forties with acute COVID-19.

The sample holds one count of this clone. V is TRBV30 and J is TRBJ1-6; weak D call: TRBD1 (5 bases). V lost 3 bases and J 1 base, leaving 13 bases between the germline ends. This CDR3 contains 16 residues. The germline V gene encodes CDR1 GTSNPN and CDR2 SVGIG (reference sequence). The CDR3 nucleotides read TGTGCCTGGAGAAAAGCCGGGACTTCCTATAATTCACCCCTCCACTTT. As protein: CAWRKAGTSYNSPLHF.

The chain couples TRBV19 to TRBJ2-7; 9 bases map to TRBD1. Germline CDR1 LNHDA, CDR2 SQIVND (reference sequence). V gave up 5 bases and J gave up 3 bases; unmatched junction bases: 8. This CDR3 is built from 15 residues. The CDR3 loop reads CASSPTGGWNYEQYF. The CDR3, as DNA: TGTGCCAGTAGTCCGACAGGGGGGTGGAACTACGAGCAGTACTTC. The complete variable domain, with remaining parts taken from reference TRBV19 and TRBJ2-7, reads DGGITQSPKYLFRKEGQNVTLSCEQNLNHDAMYWYRQDPGQGLRLIYYSQIVNDFQKGDIAEGYSVSREKKESFPLTVTSAQKNPTAFYLCASSPTGGWNYEQYFGPGTRLTVT.

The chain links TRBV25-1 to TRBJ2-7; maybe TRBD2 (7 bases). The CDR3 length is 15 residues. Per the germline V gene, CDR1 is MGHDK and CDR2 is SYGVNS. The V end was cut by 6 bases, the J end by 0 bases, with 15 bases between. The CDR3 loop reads CASRGASGSSYEQYF. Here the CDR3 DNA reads TGTGCCAGCAGGGGGGCTAGCGGCAGCTCCTACGAGCAGTACTTC.

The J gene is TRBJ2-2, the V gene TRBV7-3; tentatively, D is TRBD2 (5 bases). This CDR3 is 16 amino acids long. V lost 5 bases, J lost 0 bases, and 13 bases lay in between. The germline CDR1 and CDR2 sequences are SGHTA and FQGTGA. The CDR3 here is CASSPGVVTNTGELFF. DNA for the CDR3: TGTGCCAGCAGCCCCGGGGTAGTCACGAACACCGGGGAGCTGTTTTTT.

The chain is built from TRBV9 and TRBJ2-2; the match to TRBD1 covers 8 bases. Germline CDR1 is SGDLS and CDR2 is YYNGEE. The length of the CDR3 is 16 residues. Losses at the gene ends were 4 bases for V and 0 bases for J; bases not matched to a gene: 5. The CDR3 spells CASSTQGAPNTGELFF. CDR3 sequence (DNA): TGTGCCAGCAGCACGCAGGGGGCCCCGAACACCGGGGAGCTGTTTTTT.

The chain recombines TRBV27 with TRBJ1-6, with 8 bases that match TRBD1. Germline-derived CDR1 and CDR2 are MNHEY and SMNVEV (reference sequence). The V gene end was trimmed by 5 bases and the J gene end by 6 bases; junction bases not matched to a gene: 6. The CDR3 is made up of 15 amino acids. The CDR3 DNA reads TGTGCCAGCAGTGTAGGACAGGGACGTAATTCACCCCTCCACTTT. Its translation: CASSVGQGRNSPLHF.

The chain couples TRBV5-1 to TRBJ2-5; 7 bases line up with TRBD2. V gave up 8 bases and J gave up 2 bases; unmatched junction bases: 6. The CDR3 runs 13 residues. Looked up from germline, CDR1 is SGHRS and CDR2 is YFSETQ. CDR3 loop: CASRAGFQETQYF. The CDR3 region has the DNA TGCGCCAGTCGAGCGGGATTTCAAGAGACCCAGTACTTC.

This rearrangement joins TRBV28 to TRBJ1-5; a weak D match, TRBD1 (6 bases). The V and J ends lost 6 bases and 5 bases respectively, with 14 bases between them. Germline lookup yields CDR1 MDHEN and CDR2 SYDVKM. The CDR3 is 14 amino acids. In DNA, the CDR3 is TGTGCCAGCAGCCCCTTACAGGGATATCAGCCCCAGCATTTT. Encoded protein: CASSPLQGYQPQHF.

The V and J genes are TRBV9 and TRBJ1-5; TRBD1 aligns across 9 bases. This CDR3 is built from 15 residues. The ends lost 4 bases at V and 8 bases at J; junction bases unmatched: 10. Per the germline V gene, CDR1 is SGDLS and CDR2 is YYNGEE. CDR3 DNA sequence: TGTGCCAGCAGCCTACTCGGGACAGGGACGGAGCCCCAGCATTTT. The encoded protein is CASSLLGTGTEPQHF. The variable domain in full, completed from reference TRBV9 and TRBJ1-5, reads DSGVTQTPKHLITATGQRVTLRCSPRSGDLSVYWYQQSLDQGLQFLIQYYNGEERAKGNILERFSAQQFPDLHSELNLSSLELGDSALYFCASSLLGTGTEPQHFGDGTRLSIL.

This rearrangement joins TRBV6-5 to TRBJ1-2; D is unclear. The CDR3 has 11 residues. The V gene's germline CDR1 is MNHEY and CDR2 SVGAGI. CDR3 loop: CASAESMGYTF. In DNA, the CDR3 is TGTGCAAGCGCTGAATCTATGGGCTACACCTTC.

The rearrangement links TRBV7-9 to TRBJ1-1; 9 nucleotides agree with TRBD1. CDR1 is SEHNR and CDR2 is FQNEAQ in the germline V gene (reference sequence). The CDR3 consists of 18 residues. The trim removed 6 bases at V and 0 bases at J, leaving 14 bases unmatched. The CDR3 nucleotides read TGTGCCAGCAGGTCGACGGGAAGACAGGGGGGTTTGAACACTGAAGCTTTCTTT. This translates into CASRSTGRQGGLNTEAFF. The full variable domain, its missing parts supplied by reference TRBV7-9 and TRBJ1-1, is DTGVSQNPRHKITKRGQNVTFRCDPISEHNRLYWYRQTLGQGPEFLTYFQNEAQLEKSRLLSDRFSAERPKGSFSTLEIQRTEQGDSAMYLCASRSTGRQGGLNTEAFFGQGTRLTVV.

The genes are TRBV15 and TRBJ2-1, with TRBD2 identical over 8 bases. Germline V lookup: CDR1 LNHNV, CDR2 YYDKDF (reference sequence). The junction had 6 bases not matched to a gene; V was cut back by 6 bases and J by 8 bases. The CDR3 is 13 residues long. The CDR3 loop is CATRAGVQDEQFF. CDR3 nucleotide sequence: TGTGCCACCAGAGCGGGAGTGCAGGATGAGCAGTTCTTC.

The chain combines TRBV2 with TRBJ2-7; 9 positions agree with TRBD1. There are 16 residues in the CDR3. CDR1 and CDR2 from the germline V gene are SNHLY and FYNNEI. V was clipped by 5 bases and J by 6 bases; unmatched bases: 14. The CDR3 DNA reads TGTGCCAGCAGTCGGGAGCTTCCGGGACAGGGTTCCGAGCAGTACTTC. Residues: CASSRELPGQGSEQYF.

CDR3 in DNA: TGTGCCAGCAGCTTCAGGACAGGGGTAAATGGCTACACCTTC. Protein sequence: CASSFRTGVNGYTF. The chain is built from TRBV7-9 and TRBJ1-2; 9 positions match TRBD1. The germline V gene encodes CDR1 SEHNR and CDR2 FQNEAQ (reference sequence). The J segment lost 6 bases and the V segment lost 3 bases, leaving 5 bases of the junction unmatched. This CDR3 is built from 14 residues.

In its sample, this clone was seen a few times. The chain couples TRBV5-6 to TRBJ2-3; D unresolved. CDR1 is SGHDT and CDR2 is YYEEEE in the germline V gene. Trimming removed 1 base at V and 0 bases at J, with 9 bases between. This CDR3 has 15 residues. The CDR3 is CASSLIPSSTDTQYF. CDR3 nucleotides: TGTGCCAGCAGCTTGATTCCCTCTAGCACAGATACGCAGTATTTT.

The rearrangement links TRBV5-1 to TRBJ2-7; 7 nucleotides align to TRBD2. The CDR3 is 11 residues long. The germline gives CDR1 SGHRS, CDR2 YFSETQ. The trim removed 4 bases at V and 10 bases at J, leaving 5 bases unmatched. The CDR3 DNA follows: TGCGCCAGCAGCCAAGGACTAGTCCAGTACTTC. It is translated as CASSQGLVQYF.

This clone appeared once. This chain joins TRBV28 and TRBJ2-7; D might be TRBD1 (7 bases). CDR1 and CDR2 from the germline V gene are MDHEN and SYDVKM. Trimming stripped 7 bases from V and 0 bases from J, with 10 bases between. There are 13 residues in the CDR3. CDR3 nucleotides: TGTGCCAGCATCAGGGGGGACTCCTACGAGCAGTACTTC. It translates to CASIRGDSYEQYF.

The CDR3 loop is CASSEGPRGKNIQYF. The DNA for the CDR3 is TGTGCCAGCAGTGAGGGCCCGCGTGGCAAAAACATTCAGTACTTC. The chain is built from TRBV2 and TRBJ2-4; unclear D gene. The germline V and J ends were trimmed by 3 bases and 3 bases, with 12 bases remaining between them. The CDR3 sequence is 15 residues long. CDR1 is SNHLY and CDR2 is FYNNEI in the germline V gene.

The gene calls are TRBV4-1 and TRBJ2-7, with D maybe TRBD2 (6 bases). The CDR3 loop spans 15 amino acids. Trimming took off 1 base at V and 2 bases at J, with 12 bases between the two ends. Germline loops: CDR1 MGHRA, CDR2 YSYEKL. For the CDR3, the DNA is TGCGCCAGCAGCCAAGCGCCGGGAGCGACCTACGAGCAGTACTTC. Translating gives CASSQAPGATYEQYF.